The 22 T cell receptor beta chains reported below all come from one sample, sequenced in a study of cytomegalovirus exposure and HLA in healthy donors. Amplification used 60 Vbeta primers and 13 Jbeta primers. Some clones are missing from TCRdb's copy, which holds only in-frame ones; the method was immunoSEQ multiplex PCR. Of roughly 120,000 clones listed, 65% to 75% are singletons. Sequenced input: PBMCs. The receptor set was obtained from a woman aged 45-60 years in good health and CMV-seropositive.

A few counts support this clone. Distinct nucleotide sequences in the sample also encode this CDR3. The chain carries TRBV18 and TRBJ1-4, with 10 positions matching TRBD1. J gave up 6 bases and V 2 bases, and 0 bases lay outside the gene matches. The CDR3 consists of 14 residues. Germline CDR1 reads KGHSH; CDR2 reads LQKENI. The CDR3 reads CASSPGTGDEKLFF. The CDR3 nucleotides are TGTGCCAGCTCACCAGGGACAGGGGATGAAAAACTGTTTTTT.

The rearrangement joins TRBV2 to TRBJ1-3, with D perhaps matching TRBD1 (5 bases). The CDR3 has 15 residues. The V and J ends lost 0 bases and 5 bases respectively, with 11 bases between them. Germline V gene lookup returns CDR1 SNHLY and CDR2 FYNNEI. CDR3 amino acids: CASSEAGTGRNTIYF. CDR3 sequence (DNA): TGTGCCAGCAGTGAAGCAGGAACAGGCCGAAACACCATATATTTT.

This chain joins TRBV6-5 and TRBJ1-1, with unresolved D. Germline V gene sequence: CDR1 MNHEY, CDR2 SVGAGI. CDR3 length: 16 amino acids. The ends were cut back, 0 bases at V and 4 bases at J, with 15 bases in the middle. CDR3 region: CASSYSSTLSSTEAFF. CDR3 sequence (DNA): TGTGCCAGCAGTTACTCCTCGACCCTTAGCTCCACTGAAGCTTTCTTT.

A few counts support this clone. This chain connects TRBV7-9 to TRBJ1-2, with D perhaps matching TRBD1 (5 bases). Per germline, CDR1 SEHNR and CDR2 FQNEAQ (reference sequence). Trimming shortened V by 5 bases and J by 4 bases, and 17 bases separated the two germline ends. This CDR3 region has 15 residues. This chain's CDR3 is CASSHQGLSLYGYTF. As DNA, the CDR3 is TGTGCCAGCAGCCATCAGGGCCTAAGCCTCTATGGCTACACCTTC.

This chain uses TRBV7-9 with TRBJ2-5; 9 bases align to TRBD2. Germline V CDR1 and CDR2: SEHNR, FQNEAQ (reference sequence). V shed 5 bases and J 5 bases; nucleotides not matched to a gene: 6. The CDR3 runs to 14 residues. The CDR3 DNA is TGTGCCAGCAGCGTGGGACTAGCCGCCGAGACCCAGTACTTC. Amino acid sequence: CASSVGLAAETQYF.

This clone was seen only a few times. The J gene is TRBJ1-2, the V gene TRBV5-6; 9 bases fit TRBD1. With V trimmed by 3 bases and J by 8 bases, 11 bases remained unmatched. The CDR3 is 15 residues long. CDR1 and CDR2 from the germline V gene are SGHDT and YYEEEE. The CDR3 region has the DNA TGTGCCAGCAGCTACCGGGACAGGGAGCGCCGGGGCTACACCTTC. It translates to CASSYRDRERRGYTF. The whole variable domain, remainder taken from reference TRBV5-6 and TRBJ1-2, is DAGVTQSPTHLIKTRGQQVTLRCSPKSGHDTVSWYQQALGQGPQFIFQYYEEEERQRGNFPDRFSGHQFPNYSSELNVNALLLGDSALYLCASSYRDRERRGYTFGSGTRLTVV.

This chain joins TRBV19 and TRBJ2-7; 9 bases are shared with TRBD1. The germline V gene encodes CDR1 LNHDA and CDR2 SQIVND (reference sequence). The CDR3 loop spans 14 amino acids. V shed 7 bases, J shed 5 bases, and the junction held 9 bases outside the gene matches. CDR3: CASTTDGTGHEQYF. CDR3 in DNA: TGTGCCAGTACCACGGACGGGACAGGGCACGAGCAGTACTTC.

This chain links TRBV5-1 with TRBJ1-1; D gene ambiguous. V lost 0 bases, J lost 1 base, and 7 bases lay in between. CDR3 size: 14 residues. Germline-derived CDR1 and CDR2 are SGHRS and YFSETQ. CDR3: CASSLERGNTEAFF. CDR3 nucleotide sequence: TGCGCCAGCAGCTTGGAACGGGGGAACACTGAAGCTTTCTTT.

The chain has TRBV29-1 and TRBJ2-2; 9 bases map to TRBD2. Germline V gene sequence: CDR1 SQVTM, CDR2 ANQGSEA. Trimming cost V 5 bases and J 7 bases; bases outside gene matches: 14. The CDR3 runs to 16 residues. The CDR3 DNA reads TGCAGCGTTTCTAGCTCGGCGGGAGGGCTGAGCGGGGAGCTGTTTTTT. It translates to CSVSSSAGGLSGELFF.

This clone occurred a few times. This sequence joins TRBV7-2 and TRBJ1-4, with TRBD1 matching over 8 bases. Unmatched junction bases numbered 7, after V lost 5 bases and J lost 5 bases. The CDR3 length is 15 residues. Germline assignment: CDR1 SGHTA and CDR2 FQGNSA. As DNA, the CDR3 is TGTGCCAGCAGCCAAGACAGGGGATCGAATGAAAAACTGTTTTTT. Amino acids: CASSQDRGSNEKLFF.

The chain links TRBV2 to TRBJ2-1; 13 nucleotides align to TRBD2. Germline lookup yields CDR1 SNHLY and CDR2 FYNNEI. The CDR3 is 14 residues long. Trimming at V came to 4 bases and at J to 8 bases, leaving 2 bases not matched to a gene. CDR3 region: CASSAGLAGYEQFF. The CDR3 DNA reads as TGTGCCAGCAGTGCGGGACTAGCGGGGTATGAGCAGTTCTTC.

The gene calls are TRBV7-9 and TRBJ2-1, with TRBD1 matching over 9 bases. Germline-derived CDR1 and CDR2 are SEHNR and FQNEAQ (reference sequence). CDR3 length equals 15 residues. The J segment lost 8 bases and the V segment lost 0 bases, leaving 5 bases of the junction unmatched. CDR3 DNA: TGTGCCAGCAGCTTAGCTGGGACAGGGAGCCATGAGCAGTTCTTC. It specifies CASSLAGTGSHEQFF.

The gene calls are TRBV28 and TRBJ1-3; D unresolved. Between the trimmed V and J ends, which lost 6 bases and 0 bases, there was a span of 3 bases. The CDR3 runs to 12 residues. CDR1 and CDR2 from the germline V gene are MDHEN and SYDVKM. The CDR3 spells CASRASGNTIYF. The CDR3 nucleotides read TGTGCCAGCAGGGCCTCTGGAAACACCATATATTTT.

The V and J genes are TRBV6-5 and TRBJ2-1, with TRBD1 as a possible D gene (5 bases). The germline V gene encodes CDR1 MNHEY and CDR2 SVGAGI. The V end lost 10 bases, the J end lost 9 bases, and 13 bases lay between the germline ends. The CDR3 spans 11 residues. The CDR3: CATRLRGEQFF. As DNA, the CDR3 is TGTGCCACAAGACTTAGGGGTGAGCAGTTCTTC.

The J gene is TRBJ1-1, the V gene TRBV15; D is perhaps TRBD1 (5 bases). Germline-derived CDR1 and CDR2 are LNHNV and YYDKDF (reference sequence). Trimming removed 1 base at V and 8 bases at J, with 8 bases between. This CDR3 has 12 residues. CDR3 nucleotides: TGTGCCACCAGCAGAGGACAGCCGGAAGCTTTCTTT. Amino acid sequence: CATSRGQPEAFF.

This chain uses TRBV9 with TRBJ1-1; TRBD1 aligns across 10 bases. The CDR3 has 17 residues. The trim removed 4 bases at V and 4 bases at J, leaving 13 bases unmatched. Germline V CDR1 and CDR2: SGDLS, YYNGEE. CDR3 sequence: CASSISRDRGKSTEAFF. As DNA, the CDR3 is TGTGCCAGCAGCATCTCCCGGGACAGGGGTAAGAGCACTGAAGCTTTCTTT.

CDR3 bases: TGTGCCTGGAGTGTTACAGGGGACGGCAATCAGCCCCAGCATTTT. Translating it yields CAWSVTGDGNQPQHF. The rearrangement uses TRBV30 and TRBJ1-5; TRBD1 matches 7 bases. J was trimmed by 2 bases and V by 0 bases; bases with no gene match: 4. CDR1 is GTSNPN and CDR2 is SVGIG in the germline V gene (reference sequence). The CDR3 consists of 15 residues.

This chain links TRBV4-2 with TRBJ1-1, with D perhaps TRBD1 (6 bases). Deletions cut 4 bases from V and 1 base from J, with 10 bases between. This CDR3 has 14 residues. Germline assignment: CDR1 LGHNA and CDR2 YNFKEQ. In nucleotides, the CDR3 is TGTGCCAGCAGCCTAGGGACAACGAACACTGAAGCTTTCTTT. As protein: CASSLGTTNTEAFF.

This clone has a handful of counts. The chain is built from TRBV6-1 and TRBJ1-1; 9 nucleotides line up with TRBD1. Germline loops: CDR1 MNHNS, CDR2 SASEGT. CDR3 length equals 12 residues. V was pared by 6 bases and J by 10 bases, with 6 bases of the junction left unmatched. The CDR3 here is CASRPTGGLAFF. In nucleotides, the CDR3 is TGTGCCAGCAGGCCGACAGGGGGGCTAGCTTTCTTT.

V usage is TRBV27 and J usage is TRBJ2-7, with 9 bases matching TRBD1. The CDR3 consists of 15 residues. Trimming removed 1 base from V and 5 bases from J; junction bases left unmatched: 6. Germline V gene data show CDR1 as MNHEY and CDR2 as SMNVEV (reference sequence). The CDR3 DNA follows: TGTGCCAGCAGTTTATTAGGGACAGGGAAACACGAGCAGTACTTC. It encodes CASSLLGTGKHEQYF.

Written as DNA, the CDR3 is TGTGCCAGCAGTTCCAGGGTCGGCAACACTGAAGCTTTCTTT. Protein sequence: CASSSRVGNTEAFF. V gene TRBV6-6 combines with J gene TRBJ1-1, with a weak D call TRBD1 (5 bases). V was clipped by 4 bases and J by 2 bases, with 11 bases between them. This CDR3 has 14 residues. The germline gives CDR1 MNHNY, CDR2 SVGAGI (reference sequence).

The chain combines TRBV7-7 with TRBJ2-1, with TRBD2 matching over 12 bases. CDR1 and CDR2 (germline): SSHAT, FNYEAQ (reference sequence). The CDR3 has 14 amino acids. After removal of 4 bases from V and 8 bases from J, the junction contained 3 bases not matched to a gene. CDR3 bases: TGTGCCAGCAGCTCCCTAGCGGGGGGGGATGAGCAGTTCTTC. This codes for CASSSLAGGDEQFF.